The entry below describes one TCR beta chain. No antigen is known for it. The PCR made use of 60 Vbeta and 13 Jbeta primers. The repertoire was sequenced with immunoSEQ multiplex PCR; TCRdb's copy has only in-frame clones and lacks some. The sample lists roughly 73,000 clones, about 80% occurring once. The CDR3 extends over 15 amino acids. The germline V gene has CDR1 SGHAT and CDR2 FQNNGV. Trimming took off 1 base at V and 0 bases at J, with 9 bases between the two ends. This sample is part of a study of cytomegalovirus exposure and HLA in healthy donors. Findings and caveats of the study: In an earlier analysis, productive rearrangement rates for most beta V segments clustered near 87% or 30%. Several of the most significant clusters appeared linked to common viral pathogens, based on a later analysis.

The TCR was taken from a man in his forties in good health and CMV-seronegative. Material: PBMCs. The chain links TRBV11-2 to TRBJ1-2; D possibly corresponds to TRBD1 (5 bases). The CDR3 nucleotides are TGTGCCAGCAGCTTAGCAGGGCCCGCTAACTATGGCTACACCTTC. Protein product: CASSLAGPANYGYTF. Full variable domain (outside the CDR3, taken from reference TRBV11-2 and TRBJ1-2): EAGVAQSPRYKIIEKRQSVAFWCNPISGHATLYWYQQILGQGPKLLIQFQNNGVVDDSQLPKDRFSAERLKGVDSTLKIQPAKLEDSAVYLCASSLAGPANYGYTFGSGTRLTVV.